The present T cell receptor beta chain was sequenced within a study of long-term antiretroviral therapy in people with HIV. Study-level findings and limits: ART preceded a rise in diversity that nonetheless stayed lower than in transplant donor controls. ART adherence, viral resistance and therapy changes went unrecorded.

On this clone itself: Its target is unknown.

Investigators performed immunoSEQ version v3.0 at survey level. Method: immunoSEQ multiplex PCR; TCRdb's copy keeps in-frame clones and lacks some. Of over 30,000 clones in the sample, about 80% are singletons; the top ten hold approximately 6.2%. Specimens retained about 0.9-11 million cryopreserved PBMC preceding DNA extraction. CDR3 length equals 14 residues. The germline V gene has CDR1 MNHNS and CDR2 SASEGT. V lost 6 bases and J lost 5; bases outside the gene matches: 6. This clonotype was sampled from a man between 18 and 29 years old with HIV. This sequence joins TRBV6-1 and TRBJ2-3; 9 bases match TRBD1. The sequencing used unsorted PBMCs, collected 0.6 years after starting antiretroviral therapy. The CDR3 here is CASRGQGYVDTQYF. The CDR3 DNA reads as TGTGCCAGCAGGGGACAGGGATATGTAGATACGCAGTATTTT.